A single sample gave rise to the 29 T cell receptor beta chains below, sequenced in a study of blood T cell repertoires in COVID-19. Measured with immunoSEQ multiplex PCR; TCRdb has only the in-frame clones, and not every one. The data contain 100,000 to 150,000 clones, 70% to 90% of them singletons. Sequencing was carried out using peripheral blood. The source is an elderly woman with acute or convalescent COVID-19.

This chain links TRBV10-3 with TRBJ1-6, with D possibly TRBD1 on 5 matching bases. V lost 0 bases and J lost 9, with 6 bases in between. Germline loops: CDR1 ENHRY, CDR2 SYGVKD. The CDR3 spans 13 residues. CDR3 loop: CAISESQGSPLHF. The CDR3 bases are TGTGCCATCAGTGAGTCGCAGGGTTCACCCCTCCACTTT.

This rearrangement joins TRBV21-1 to TRBJ1-1; the table assigns TRBD1, which was not confirmed against the DNA. TRBV21-1 is designated a pseudogene. The CDR3 has 15 amino acids. The CDR3 coding sequence is TGTGCCAGCAGCGCTCATTCGGGACAGAACACTGAAGCTTTCTTT. Encoded protein: CASSAHSGQNTEAFF.

The chain carries TRBV27 and TRBJ2-2; D possibly corresponds to TRBD2 (5 bases). Trimming took 7 bases from V and 2 from J, leaving 11 bases between them. CDR1 is MNHEY, CDR2 SMNVEV, per germline (reference sequence). The CDR3 loop spans 14 amino acids. For the CDR3, the DNA is TGTGCCAGCACCGCACGGGGTAACACCGGGGAGCTGTTTTTT. As protein: CASTARGNTGELFF.

The V gene is TRBV5-1, the J gene TRBJ1-2; 9 bases are shared with TRBD1. V trimming: 4 bases; J trimming: 4 bases; junction bases outside the gene matches: 5. The CDR3 sequence is 14 residues long. The germline V gene has CDR1 SGHRS and CDR2 YFSETQ. The CDR3 nucleotides are TGCGCCAGCAGCCAAGGGACAGGGAGCTATGGCTACACCTTC. Translation: CASSQGTGSYGYTF.

This clone was observed a few times. The rearrangement links TRBV7-9 to TRBJ1-1, with D unresolved. The CDR3 totals 13 residues. Looked up from germline, CDR1 is SEHNR and CDR2 is FQNEAQ (reference sequence). The V and J ends lost 1 base and 4 bases respectively, with 7 bases between them. CDR3 sequence (DNA): TGTGCCAGCAGCTTAGAGGCGGGCACTGAAGCTTTCTTT. This translates into CASSLEAGTEAFF.

This clone was detected only once. The gene calls are TRBV2 and TRBJ2-7; D unresolved. Germline V gene lookup returns CDR1 SNHLY and CDR2 FYNNEI. The CDR3 is 11 amino acids. V lost 6 bases and J 1 base, leaving 4 bases between the germline ends. CDR3 coding DNA: TGTGCCAGCAGCACATCCTACGAGCAGTACTTC. This codes for CASSTSYEQYF.

The chain employs TRBV21-1 and TRBJ1-1; whether TRBD1, the table's D call, matches the DNA was not checked. TRBV21-1 is noted as a pseudogene. There are 15 residues in the CDR3. CDR3 DNA: TGTGCCAGCAGCAACTCCGGGACAGGGCACACTGAAGCTTTCTTT. It translates to CASSNSGTGHTEAFF.

V gene TRBV29-1 combines with J gene TRBJ2-1; D unclear. V dropped 3 bases and J dropped 0 bases, with 9 bases sitting between them. The germline CDR1 and CDR2 sequences are SQVTM and ANQGSEA. The CDR3 has 14 residues. CDR3 DNA: TGCAGCGTTGACCGCCAGCGCTCCTACAATGAGCAGTTCTTC. Amino acids: CSVDRQRSYNEQFF.

The V call is TRBV2, the J call TRBJ2-7; 10 bases are a match to TRBD1. After removal of 4 bases from V and 3 bases from J, the junction contained 3 bases not matched to a gene. Germline-derived CDR1 and CDR2 are SNHLY and FYNNEI. This CDR3 spans 14 amino acids. CDR3 in DNA: TGTGCCAGCAGTGCTGACAGGGGGCTCTACGAGCAGTACTTC. Translation gives CASSADRGLYEQYF.

The DNA of the CDR3 is TGTGCCAGCAGCTTAGGCGGGACTATTGTCGATGAGCAGTTCTTC. Amino acid sequence: CASSLGGTIVDEQFF. This chain links TRBV7-9 with TRBJ2-1; 7 bases map to TRBD2. Trimming at V came to 1 base and at J to 8 bases, leaving 8 bases not matched to a gene. This CDR3 spans 15 amino acids. The germline CDR1 and CDR2 sequences are SEHNR and FQNEAQ (reference sequence).

This clone showed up just once. CDR3 nucleotides: TGCAGCGCCGGGACAGCCTACGAGCAGTACTTC. Its protein product is CSAGTAYEQYF. The gene calls are TRBV29-1 and TRBJ2-7; TRBD1 matches 7 bases. The CDR3 extends over 11 amino acids. The J segment lost 2 bases and the V segment lost 7 bases, leaving 2 bases of the junction unmatched. Germline loops: CDR1 SQVTM, CDR2 ANQGSEA.

This clone was observed a single time. The V call is TRBV4-1, the J call TRBJ1-2, with 7 bases aligning to TRBD1. After removal of 5 bases from V and 2 bases from J, the junction contained 8 bases not matched to a gene. This CDR3 is 15 amino acids long. The germline CDR1 and CDR2 sequences are MGHRA and YSYEKL. The CDR3 sequence: CASSTRDRRNYGYTF. The CDR3 DNA is TGCGCCAGCAGCACCCGGGACAGAAGAAACTATGGCTACACCTTC.

This clone has only a few counts. This chain joins TRBV19 and TRBJ1-2; 8 bases are shared with TRBD1. The germline gives CDR1 LNHDA, CDR2 SQIVND (reference sequence). The CDR3 length is 15 residues. The trim removed 5 bases at V and 2 bases at J, leaving 7 bases unmatched. DNA for the CDR3: TGTGCCAGTAGTCTAGGACAGGGTTGGAACTATGGCTACACCTTC. As protein: CASSLGQGWNYGYTF.

The chain uses TRBV7-9 and TRBJ2-3, with 10 nucleotides matching TRBD2. Trimming took 5 bases from V and 3 from J; bases not matched to a gene: 5. Germline V CDR1 and CDR2: SEHNR, FQNEAQ (reference sequence). This CDR3 region has 15 residues. CDR3 DNA sequence: TGTGCCAGCAGCAGGCCGGGACTAGCGACAGATACGCAGTATTTT. Translation: CASSRPGLATDTQYF. Combining the CDR3 with reference TRBV7-9 and TRBJ2-3 gives the whole variable domain DTGVSQNPRHKITKRGQNVTFRCDPISEHNRLYWYRQTLGQGPEFLTYFQNEAQLEKSRLLSDRFSAERPKGSFSTLEIQRTEQGDSAMYLCASSRPGLATDTQYFGPGTRLTVL.

This chain links TRBV27 with TRBJ2-5; a possible D gene is TRBD2 (6 bases). The CDR3 covers 16 residues. The V and J ends lost 3 bases and 3 bases respectively, with 17 bases between them. Germline lookup yields CDR1 MNHEY and CDR2 SMNVEV (reference sequence). The CDR3 bases are TGTGCCAGCAGTTTCTTGGGCCGGAGGGGCGAAGAGACCCAGTACTTC. It encodes CASSFLGRRGEETQYF.

The J gene is TRBJ2-7, the V gene TRBV4-3; the match to TRBD2 covers 10 bases. V lost 0 bases to trimming and J lost 2 bases; unmatched junction nucleotides: 16. From germline, CDR1 is LGHNA and CDR2 YSLEER. CDR3 size: 20 residues. The CDR3 nucleotides read TGCGCCAGCAGCCAAGATTACCCCCCAATACTAGCGGGACGACCCTACGAGCAGTACTTC. Protein product: CASSQDYPPILAGRPYEQYF.

The CDR3 spells CASSLVGGGAYEQYF. CDR3 DNA sequence: TGCGCCAGCAGCTTGGTTGGCGGGGGGGCCTACGAGCAGTACTTC. V usage is TRBV5-1 and J usage is TRBJ2-7, with 9 bases aligning to TRBD2. The junction had 3 bases not matched to a gene; V was cut back by 0 bases and J by 2 bases. The CDR3 is 15 residues long. Germline V gene data show CDR1 as SGHRS and CDR2 as YFSETQ.

The chain recombines TRBV9 with TRBJ1-1; TRBD1 matches 9 bases. The length of the CDR3 is 18 residues. V was clipped by 0 bases and J by 1 base; unmatched bases: 10. Per the germline V gene, CDR1 is SGDLS and CDR2 is YYNGEE. DNA for the CDR3: TGTGCCAGCAGCGTAGGGAGGACAGGGGCGAATAAGAACACTGAAGCTTTCTTT. Protein product: CASSVGRTGANKNTEAFF.

The chain's CDR3 is CASSTGLAGSEQFF. The CDR3 bases are TGTGCCAGCAGCACGGGACTAGCGGGGTCTGAGCAGTTCTTC. This sequence joins TRBV5-8 and TRBJ2-1, with 13 bases aligning to TRBD2. The CDR3 is 14 residues long. Losses at the gene ends were 4 bases for V and 9 bases for J; bases not matched to a gene: 4. The V gene's germline CDR1 is SGHTS and CDR2 YDEGEE.

The chain's CDR3 is CAISESGTYEQYF. In nucleotides, the CDR3 is TGTGCCATCAGTGAGTCCGGGACCTACGAGCAGTACTTC. This rearrangement joins TRBV10-3 to TRBJ2-7; perhaps TRBD2 as D (5 bases). Looked up from germline, CDR1 is ENHRY and CDR2 is SYGVKD. V shed 0 bases and J shed 2 bases, with 5 bases lying between them. This CDR3 is built from 13 residues.

This rearrangement joins TRBV4-1 to TRBJ1-5, with D possibly TRBD1 on 6 matching bases. CDR3 size: 15 residues. Trimming removed 0 bases from V and 6 bases from J, with 12 bases in between. CDR1 MGHRA and CDR2 YSYEKL come from the germline V gene. The CDR3 loop reads CASSQDRSQGQPQHF. The CDR3 DNA is TGCGCCAGCAGCCAAGATCGGTCACAGGGTCAGCCCCAGCATTTT.

The chain has TRBV28 and TRBJ1-2; D perhaps matches TRBD1 (6 bases). The CDR3 runs to 13 residues. Trimming removed 5 bases at V and 7 bases at J, with 14 bases between. The V gene's germline CDR1 is MDHEN and CDR2 SYDVKM. CDR3: CASSPDRFSGYTF. The CDR3 nucleotides are TGTGCCAGCAGTCCTGACAGGTTCTCTGGCTACACCTTC.

This clone was recorded only once. The rearrangement links TRBV6-2 or TRBV6-3 to TRBJ1-1; 11 bases line up with TRBD1. The CDR3 runs 14 residues. Germline-derived CDR1 and CDR2 are MNHEY and SVGEGT. V shed 0 bases, J shed 9 bases, and the junction held 3 bases outside the gene matches. CDR3 coding DNA: TGTGCCAGCAGTTACTCCGGACAGGGGGCGAAAGCTTTCTTT. It specifies CASSYSGQGAKAFF.

The chain employs TRBV7-2 and TRBJ2-1; 10 nucleotides align to TRBD2. Losses at the gene ends were 2 bases for V and 6 bases for J; bases not matched to a gene: 7. This CDR3 region has 16 residues. Germline CDR1 and CDR2: SGHTA and FQGNSA. The CDR3, as DNA: TGTGCCAGCAGCTTATCGTTCCTAGCGGGAGTCAATGAGCAGTTCTTC. Protein sequence: CASSLSFLAGVNEQFF.

The rearrangement joins TRBV6-6 to TRBJ2-7; weak D call: TRBD1 (5 bases). The V gene lost 2 bases and the J gene lost 6 bases, with 14 bases spanning the gap. The CDR3 sequence is 14 residues long. CDR1 is MNHNY, CDR2 SVGAGI, per germline (reference sequence). The CDR3 DNA is TGTGCCAGCAGTTACGTAAGGGAAACAGGCGAGCAGTACTTC. It yields the protein CASSYVRETGEQYF.

The chain combines TRBV25-1 with TRBJ1-4, with D possibly being TRBD1 (5 bases). The V end was cut by 0 bases, the J end by 7 bases, with 12 bases between. Germline-derived CDR1 and CDR2 are MGHDK and SYGVNS. CDR3 length: 15 amino acids. The CDR3 sequence is CASSEYVAGIEKLFF. The CDR3 DNA reads as TGTGCCAGCAGTGAATATGTAGCAGGGATTGAAAAACTGTTTTTT. The whole variable domain, filled in from reference TRBV25-1 and TRBJ1-4, reads EADIYQTPRYLVIGTGKKITLECSQTMGHDKMYWYQQDPGMELHLIHYSYGVNSTEKGDLSSESTVSRIRTEHFPLTLESARPSHTSQYLCASSEYVAGIEKLFFGSGTQLSVL.

The chain has TRBV27 and TRBJ1-4, with 8 nucleotides matching TRBD1. This CDR3 has 16 amino acids. V dropped 3 bases and J dropped 4; count of bases not matched to a gene: 7. Germline V gives CDR1 MNHEY, CDR2 SMNVEV (reference sequence). CDR3 loop: CASSLTRQGYNEKLFF. DNA of the CDR3: TGTGCCAGCAGTTTGACCAGACAGGGGTATAATGAAAAACTGTTTTTT.

The chain is built from TRBV6-5 and TRBJ2-1; 7 positions agree with TRBD2. Germline V gene sequence: CDR1 MNHEY, CDR2 SVGAGI. The CDR3 is 14 residues long. Here the CDR3 reads CAGGVGGNYNEQFF. The CDR3 nucleotides read TGTGCTGGAGGGGTGGGAGGGAACTACAATGAGCAGTTCTTC.

The CDR3 here is CASIGRALANEKLFF. Written as DNA, the CDR3 is TGTGCCAGCATCGGCAGGGCTTTAGCTAATGAAAAACTGTTTTTT. The V gene is TRBV2, the J gene TRBJ1-4; D is possibly TRBD1 (5 bases). V lost 7 bases, J lost 3 bases, and 15 bases lay in between. This CDR3 contains 15 residues. CDR1 is SNHLY, CDR2 FYNNEI, per germline.